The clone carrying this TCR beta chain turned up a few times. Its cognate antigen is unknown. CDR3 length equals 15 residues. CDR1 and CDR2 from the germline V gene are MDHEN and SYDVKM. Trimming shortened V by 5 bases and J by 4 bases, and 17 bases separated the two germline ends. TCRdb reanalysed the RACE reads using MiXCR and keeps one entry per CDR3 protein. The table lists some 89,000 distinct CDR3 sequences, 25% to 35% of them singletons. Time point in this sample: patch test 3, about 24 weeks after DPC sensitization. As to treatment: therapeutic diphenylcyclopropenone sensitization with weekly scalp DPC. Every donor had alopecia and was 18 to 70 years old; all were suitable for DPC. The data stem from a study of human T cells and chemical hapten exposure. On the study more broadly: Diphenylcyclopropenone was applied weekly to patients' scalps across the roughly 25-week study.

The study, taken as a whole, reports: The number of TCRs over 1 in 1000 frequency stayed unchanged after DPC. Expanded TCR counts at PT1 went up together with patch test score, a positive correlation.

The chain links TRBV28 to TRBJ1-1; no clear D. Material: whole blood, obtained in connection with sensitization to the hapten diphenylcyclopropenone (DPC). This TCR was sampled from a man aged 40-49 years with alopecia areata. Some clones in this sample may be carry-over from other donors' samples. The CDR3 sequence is CASSRLVGLPTEAFF. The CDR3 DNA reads TGTGCCAGCAGTAGGCTCGTTGGCCTCCCCACTGAAGCTTTCTTT.